This note documents a single TCR beta chain sequence. Its target is unknown. Donors were healthy HIV-negative adults without recent acute infections or vaccinations. Germline-derived CDR1 and CDR2 are WSHSY and SAAADI. The CDR3 sequence is 14 residues long. V shed 8 bases and J 5 bases; nucleotides not matched to a gene: 6. This sample is drawn from a study of shared clonotypes between healthy human individuals. Study summary: The donor pool was made up of a couple of women and three men aged 18 to 49. General study findings and limits: Relative to clonotypes present in all four donors, those not shared had lower generation probabilities.

Sequencing used immunoSEQ multiplex PCR; TCRdb keeps in-frame clones, though not all of them. The sample shows 2,500,000 or so clones, 90% to 95% of them seen only once. This TCR was sampled from a man younger than 30 in good health. Input material: naive CD4+ T cells sorted from blood. Noted subset: CD45RA+ positively selected. The chain couples TRBV10-2 to TRBJ2-2; TRBD2 aligns across 9 bases. The CDR3 spells CASGRGGHTGELFF. CDR3 nucleotides: TGCGCCAGCGGGCGGGGGGGCCATACCGGGGAGCTGTTTTTT.